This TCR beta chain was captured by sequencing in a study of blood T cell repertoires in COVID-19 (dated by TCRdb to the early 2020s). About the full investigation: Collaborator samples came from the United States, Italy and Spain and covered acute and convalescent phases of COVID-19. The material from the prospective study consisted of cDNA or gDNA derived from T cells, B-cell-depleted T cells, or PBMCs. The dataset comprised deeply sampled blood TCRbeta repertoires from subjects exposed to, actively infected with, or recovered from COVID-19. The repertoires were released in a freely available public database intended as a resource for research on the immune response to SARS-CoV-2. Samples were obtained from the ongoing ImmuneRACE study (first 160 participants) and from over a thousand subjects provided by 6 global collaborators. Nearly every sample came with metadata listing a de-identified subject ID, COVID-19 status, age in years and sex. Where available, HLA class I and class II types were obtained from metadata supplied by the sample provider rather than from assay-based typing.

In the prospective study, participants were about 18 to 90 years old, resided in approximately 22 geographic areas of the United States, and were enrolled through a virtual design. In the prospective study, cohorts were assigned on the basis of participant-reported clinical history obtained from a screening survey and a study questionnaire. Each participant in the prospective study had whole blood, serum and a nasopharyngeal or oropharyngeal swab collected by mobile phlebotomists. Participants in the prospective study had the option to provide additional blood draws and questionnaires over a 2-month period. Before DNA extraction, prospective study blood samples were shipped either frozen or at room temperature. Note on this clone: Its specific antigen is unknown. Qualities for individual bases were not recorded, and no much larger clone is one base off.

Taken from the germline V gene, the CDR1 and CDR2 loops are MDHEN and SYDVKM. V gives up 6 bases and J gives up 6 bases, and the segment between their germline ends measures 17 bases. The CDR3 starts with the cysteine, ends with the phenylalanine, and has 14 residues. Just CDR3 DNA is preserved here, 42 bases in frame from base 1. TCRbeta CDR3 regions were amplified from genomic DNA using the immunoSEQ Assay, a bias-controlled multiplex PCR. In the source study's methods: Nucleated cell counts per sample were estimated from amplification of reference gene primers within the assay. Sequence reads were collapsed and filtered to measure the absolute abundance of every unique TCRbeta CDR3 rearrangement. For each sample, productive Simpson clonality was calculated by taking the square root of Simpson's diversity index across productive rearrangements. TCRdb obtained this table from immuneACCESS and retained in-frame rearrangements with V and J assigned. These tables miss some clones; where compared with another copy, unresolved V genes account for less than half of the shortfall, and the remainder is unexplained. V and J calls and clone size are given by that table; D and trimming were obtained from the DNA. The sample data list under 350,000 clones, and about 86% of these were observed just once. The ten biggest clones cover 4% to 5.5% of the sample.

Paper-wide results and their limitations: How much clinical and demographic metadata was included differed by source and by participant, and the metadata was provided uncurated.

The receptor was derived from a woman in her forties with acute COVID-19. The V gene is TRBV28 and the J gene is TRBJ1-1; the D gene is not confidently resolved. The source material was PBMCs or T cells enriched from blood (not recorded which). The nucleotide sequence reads TGTGCCAGCAGACTGAGGGCCTCTGGCGCTGAAGCTTTCTTT. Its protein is CASRLRASGAEAFF.